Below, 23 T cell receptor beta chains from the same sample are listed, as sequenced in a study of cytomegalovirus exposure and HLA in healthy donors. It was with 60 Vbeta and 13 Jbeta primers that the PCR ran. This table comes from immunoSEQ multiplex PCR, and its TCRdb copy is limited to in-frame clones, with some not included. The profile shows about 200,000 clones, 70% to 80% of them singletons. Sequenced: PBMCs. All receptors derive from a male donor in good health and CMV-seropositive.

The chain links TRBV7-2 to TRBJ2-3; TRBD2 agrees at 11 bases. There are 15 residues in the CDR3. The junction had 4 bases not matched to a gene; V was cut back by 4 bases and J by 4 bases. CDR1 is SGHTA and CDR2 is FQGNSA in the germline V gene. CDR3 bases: TGTGCCAGCAGCTATCTAGCGGGGGGCGCAGATACGCAGTATTTT. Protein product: CASSYLAGGADTQYF. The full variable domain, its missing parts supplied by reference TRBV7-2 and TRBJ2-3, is GAGVSQSPSNKVTEKGKDVELRCDPISGHTALYWYRQSLGQGLEFLIYFQGNSAPDKSGLPSDRFSAERTGGSVSTLTIQRTQQEDSAVYLCASSYLAGGADTQYFGPGTRLTVL.

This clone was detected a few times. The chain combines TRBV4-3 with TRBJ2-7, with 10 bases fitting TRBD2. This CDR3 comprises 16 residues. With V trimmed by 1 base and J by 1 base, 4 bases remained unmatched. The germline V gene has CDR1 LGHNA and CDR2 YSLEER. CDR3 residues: CASSQAASGGSYEQYF. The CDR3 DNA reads TGCGCCAGCAGCCAAGCGGCTAGCGGGGGTTCCTACGAGCAGTACTTC.

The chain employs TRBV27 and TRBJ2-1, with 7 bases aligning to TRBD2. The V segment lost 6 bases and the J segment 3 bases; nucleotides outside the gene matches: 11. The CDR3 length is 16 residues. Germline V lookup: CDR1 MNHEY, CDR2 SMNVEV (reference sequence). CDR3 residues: CASRGGSWGGYNEQFF. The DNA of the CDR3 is TGTGCCAGCAGGGGGGGGTCATGGGGAGGCTACAATGAGCAGTTCTTC.

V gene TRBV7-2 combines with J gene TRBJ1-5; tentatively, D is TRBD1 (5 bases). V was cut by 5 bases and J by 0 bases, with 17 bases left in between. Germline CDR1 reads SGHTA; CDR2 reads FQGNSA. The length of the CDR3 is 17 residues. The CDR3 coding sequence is TGTGCCAGCAGCCAAATACCGACAGCCCTTAGCAATCAGCCCCAGCATTTT. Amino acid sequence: CASSQIPTALSNQPQHF.

The DNA of the CDR3 is TGCAGCGTACGGGAGGGCGGAATCAATGAGCAGTTCTTC. Translated, it gives CSVREGGINEQFF. The V gene is TRBV29-1, the J gene TRBJ2-1, with 8 bases fitting TRBD2. Germline CDR1 is SQVTM and CDR2 is ANQGSEA. The CDR3 consists of 13 residues. V lost 6 bases, J lost 6 bases, and 7 bases stayed unmatched.

DNA of the CDR3: TGTGCCAGCAGCGTAGGAGGGAGGGCCTACGAGCAGTACTTC. Translated: CASSVGGRAYEQYF. V usage is TRBV9 and J usage is TRBJ2-7; 7 bases are shared with TRBD2. CDR1 is SGDLS, CDR2 YYNGEE, per germline. The length of the CDR3 is 14 residues. V was pared by 0 bases and J by 2 bases, with 2 bases of the junction left unmatched.

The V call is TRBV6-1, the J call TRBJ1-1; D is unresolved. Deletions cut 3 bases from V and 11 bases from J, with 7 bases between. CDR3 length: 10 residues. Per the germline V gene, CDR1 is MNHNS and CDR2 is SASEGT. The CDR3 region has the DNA TGTGCCAGCAGTGAGAAGAGTGCTTTCTTT. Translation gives CASSEKSAFF.

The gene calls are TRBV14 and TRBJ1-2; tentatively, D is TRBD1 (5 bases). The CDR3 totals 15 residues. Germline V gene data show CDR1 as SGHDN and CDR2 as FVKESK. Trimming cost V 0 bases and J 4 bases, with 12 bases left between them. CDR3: CASSQDTGIFYGYTF. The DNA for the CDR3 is TGTGCCAGCAGCCAAGATACAGGAATTTTCTATGGCTACACCTTC.

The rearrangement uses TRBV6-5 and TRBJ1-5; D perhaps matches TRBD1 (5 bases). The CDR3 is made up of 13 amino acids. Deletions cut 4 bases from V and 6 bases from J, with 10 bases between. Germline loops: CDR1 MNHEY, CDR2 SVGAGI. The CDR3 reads CASSFGRAQPQHF. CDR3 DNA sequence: TGTGCCAGCAGTTTTGGCAGGGCTCAGCCCCAGCATTTT.

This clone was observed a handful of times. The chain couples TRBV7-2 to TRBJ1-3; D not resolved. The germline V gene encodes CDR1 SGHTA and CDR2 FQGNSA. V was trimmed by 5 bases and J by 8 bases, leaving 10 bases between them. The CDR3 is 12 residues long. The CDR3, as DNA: TGTGCCAGCAGCCCCAATGGCTACACCATATATTTT. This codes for CASSPNGYTIYF.

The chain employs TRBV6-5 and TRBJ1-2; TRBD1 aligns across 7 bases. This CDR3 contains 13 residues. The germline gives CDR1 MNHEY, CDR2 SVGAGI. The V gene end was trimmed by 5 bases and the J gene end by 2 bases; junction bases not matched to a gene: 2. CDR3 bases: TGTGCCAGCAGTGGGGGACAGAACTATGGCTACACCTTC. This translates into CASSGGQNYGYTF.

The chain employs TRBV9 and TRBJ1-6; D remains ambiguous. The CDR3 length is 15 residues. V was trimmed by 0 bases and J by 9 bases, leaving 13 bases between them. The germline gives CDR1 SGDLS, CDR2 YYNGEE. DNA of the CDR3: TGTGCCAGCAGCGTAGAAGCGAGGGCAGGTTCACCCCTCCACTTT. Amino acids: CASSVEARAGSPLHF.

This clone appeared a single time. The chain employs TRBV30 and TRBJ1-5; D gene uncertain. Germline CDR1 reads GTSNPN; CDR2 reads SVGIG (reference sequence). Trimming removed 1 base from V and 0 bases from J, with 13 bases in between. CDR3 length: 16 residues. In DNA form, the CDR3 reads TGTGCCTGGAGTGCGCAGGTGGGCTATAGCAATCAGCCCCAGCATTTT. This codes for CAWSAQVGYSNQPQHF.

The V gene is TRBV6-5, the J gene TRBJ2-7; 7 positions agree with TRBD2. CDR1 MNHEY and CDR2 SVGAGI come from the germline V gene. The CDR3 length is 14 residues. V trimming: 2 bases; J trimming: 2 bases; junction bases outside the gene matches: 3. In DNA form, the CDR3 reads TGTGCCAGCAGTTACCTTGGACTAGCCTACGAGCAGTACTTC. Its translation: CASSYLGLAYEQYF.

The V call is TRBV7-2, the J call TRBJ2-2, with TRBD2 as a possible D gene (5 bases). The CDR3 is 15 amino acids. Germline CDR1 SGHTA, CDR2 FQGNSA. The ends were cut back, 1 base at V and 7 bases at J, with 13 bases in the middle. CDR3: CASSLGALAGGELFF. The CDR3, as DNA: TGTGCCAGCAGCTTAGGCGCGCTAGCAGGCGGGGAGCTGTTTTTT.

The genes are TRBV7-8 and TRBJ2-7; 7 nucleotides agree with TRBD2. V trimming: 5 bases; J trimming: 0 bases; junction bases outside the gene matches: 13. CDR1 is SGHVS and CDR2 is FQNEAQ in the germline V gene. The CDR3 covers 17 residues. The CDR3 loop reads CASSPSWGTTYSYEQYF. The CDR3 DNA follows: TGTGCCAGCAGCCCTTCGTGGGGGACTACCTACTCCTACGAGCAGTACTTC.

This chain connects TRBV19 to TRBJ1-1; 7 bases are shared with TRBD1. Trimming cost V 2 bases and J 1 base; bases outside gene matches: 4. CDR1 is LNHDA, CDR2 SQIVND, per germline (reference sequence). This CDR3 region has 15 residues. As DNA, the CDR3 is TGTGCCAGTAGTATACTGAACAGGGGGAACACTGAAGCTTTCTTT. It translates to CASSILNRGNTEAFF.

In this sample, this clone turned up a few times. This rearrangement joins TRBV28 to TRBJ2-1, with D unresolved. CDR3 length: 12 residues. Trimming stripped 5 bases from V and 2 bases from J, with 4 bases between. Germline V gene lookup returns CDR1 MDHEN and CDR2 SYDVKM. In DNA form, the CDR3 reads TGTGCCAGCAGTGTAACCTACAATGAGCAGTTCTTC. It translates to CASSVTYNEQFF.

The CDR3 DNA is TGTGCCAGCTCACCATCCGAGAACTACGAGCAGTACTTC. This codes for CASSPSENYEQYF. The chain uses TRBV18 and TRBJ2-7; D not resolved. This CDR3 has 13 amino acids. Germline V CDR1 and CDR2: KGHSH, LQKENI. V dropped 2 bases and J dropped 3 bases, with 8 bases sitting between them.

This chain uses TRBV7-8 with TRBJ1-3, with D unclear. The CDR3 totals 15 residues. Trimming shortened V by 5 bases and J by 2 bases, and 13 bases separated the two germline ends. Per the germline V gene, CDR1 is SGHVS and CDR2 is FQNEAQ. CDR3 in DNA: TGTGCCAGCAGCGTAAAGATGGGCCCTGGAAACACCATATATTTT. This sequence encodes CASSVKMGPGNTIYF.

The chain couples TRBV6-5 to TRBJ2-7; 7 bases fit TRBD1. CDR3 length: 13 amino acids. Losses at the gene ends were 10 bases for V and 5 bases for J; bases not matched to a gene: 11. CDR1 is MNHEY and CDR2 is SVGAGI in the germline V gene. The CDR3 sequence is CATRPGGSNEQYF. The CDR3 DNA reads TGTGCCACCCGCCCAGGGGGAAGCAACGAGCAGTACTTC.

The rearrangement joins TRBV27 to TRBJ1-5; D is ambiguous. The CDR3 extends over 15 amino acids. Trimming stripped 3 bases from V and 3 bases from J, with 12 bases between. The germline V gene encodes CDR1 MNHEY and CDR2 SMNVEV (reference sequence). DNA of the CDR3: TGTGCCAGCAGTTTGCGGGCAGCAGACAATCAGCCCCAGCATTTT. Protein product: CASSLRAADNQPQHF.

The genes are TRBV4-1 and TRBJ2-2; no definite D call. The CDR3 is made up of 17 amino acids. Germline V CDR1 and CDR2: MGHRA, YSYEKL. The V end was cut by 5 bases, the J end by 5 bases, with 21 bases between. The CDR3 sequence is CASSSPSGQVETGELFF. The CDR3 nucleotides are TGCGCCAGCAGCTCTCCAAGTGGGCAGGTTGAGACCGGGGAGCTGTTTTTT.